This TCR beta chain was sequenced during a study of memory CD4+ T cells and cytomegalovirus serostatus. Single viable CD3+CD4+CD8-CD45RO+ cells were sorted as the memory CD4+ T cells. CMV serostatus came from serum IgG against pp150, pp28, p38, p52. Trimming took off 1 base at V and 12 bases at J, with 25 bases between the two ends. This CDR3 has 18 residues. Germline CDR1 and CDR2: SEHNR and FQNEAQ (reference sequence). This clone has just a few counts. Study processing details: Out-of-frame sequences were removed, leaving a few million distinct TCRbeta sequences. The repertoire was sequenced with immunoSEQ multiplex PCR; TCRdb's copy has only in-frame clones and lacks some. V and J calls plus clone size are reproduced from that table; the DNA served to infer D and trimming. Here the sample spans around 60,000 clones, approximately 78% being singletons.

This sequence joins TRBV7-9 and TRBJ1-6; unclear D gene. The sample taken for sequencing was memory CD4+ T cells from blood. The receptor was isolated from an adult in good health and CMV-seronegative. The CDR3, as DNA: TGTGCCAGCAGCTTAGGCGCAAGCGGTCGTGTGAAAGGAGGACCCCTCCACTTT. Its protein product is CASSLGASGRVKGGPLHF.